This T cell receptor (beta chain) was documented in a study of molecular identifiers for immune sequencing clone quantification. Germline V gene sequence: CDR1 DFQATT, CDR2 SNEGSKA (reference sequence). The CDR3 extends over 11 amino acids. The authors gated naive CD8 T cells as CD8+CD4-CCR7+CD45RA+ for sorting. TCR libraries were built in bulk with a published protocol and specific TCR primers. TCRdb recomputed calls from the PCR reads with MiXCR, one row per CDR3 protein. The sample includes about 97,000 distinct CDR3 sequences, about 35% of them seen just once. This clonotype has more than one count but fewer than ten. Its antigen is undetermined. General study results and limits: Single-cell amounts of spiked Jurkat TCR RNA were reportedly detectable among about a million naive cells.

Sequenced input: naive CD8+ T cells from blood, with Jurkat cell RNA spiked in. Subset denoted: FACS-sorted CD8+CD4-CCR7+CD45RA+ naive T cells. The sequence was obtained from a human donor in good health. Some libraries in this study had Jurkat cell RNA spiked in. The chain joins TRBV20-1 to TRBJ1-1; D gene unclear. The CDR3 coding sequence is TGCAGGCCGCACCAGAACACTGAAGCTTTCTTT. This gives the protein CRPHQNTEAFF.